Given below is one T cell receptor beta chain in context. Its antigen is unknown. The record originates from a study of cytomegalovirus exposure and HLA in healthy donors (dated by TCRdb to about 2017). Regarding the study in general: In an earlier analysis of 587 of the donors, approximately 300 Gb of sequence data and just under 120 million unique TCR beta sequences from some 170 million T cells were reported. Roughly 300 gigabases of sequencing data and approximately 84 million unique TCR sequences were included in an early release covering around 650 HLA-typed donors. Of the roughly 410 genotyped donors, over 80% were placed in the genetic ancestry cluster associated with self-reported Caucasian donors. The study was designed to test whether signatures of past pathogen exposure could be identified by cataloging public T cell receptors. The study profiled the T cell repertoires of 666 subjects by immunosequencing and related them to cytomegalovirus serostatus. Besides the first cohort of approximately 670 subjects, a separate validation cohort made up of 120 different subjects was used. To predict cytomegalovirus infection status, the study brought together high-throughput TCR immunosequencing, statistical association of individual TCRs with disease status, and machine learning. A later analysis re-analyzed previously published TCR beta repertoires from roughly 690 donors and added high-resolution HLA genotyping to study TCR occurrence patterns. Rather than drawing on any new phenotypic data, the later analysis identified candidate immune exposures from TCR beta sequences and the way those sequences occurred across donors. An earlier analysis of approximately 500 of the donors applied high-throughput TCR beta sequencing to assess whether each TCR beta V gene segment acted as functional or pseudogenic. Donor age, sex, ethnicity and CMV serostatus were compiled together with the repertoire data. In a later genetic analysis, genome-wide SNP genotypes for about 60% of the 666 donors were used, and that subset was treated as a discovery cohort. All discovery cohort repertoires had been generated on a single sequencing platform. HLA typing included class I and class II loci at four-digit resolution. The number of donors typed differed by locus, with roughly 620-630 for A, B, C, DRB1 and DQB1, more than 500 for DQA1, nearly 610 for DPA1, and over 400 for DPB1. Roughly five DR-DQ haplotypes were handled as single units for association and clustering because linkage in the cohort was strong. On average, around 200,000 unique TCR beta nucleotide sequences were sequenced per donor among more than 350 genotyped donors of the cohort, with roughly 18% of those sequences being non-productive. Overall study outcomes, separate from this receptor: In a later genetic analysis, fewer N-insertions in productive TCRs were reported among donors in an Asian-associated ancestry cluster than the roughly 640-donor mean. The earlier analysis of fewer than 750 of the donors excluded 15 to 20 rarely observed V segments, including chromosome 9 orphons, because counts were too low. Because HLA typing was unavailable for some donors at each locus, only the typed subset was used in association tests. Most TCR sequences were observed very rarely across donors, whereas some public TCRs were present in many individuals. Several of the top co-occurrence clusters appeared to be linked to parvovirus B19, influenza, CMV and Epstein-Barr virus, according to a later analysis. A total of 150 to 200 TCR beta chains were listed by the study as associated with cytomegalovirus. In a later analysis, most CMV-associated TCR beta chains were found to appear HLA-restricted, with HLA associations seemingly driven largely by CMV exposure. Because the 87-base-pair reads could not distinguish some IMGT-functional V segments, including TRBV6-2 and TRBV6-3, those segments were excluded. An association between a missense DCLRE1C variant and V-gene and J-gene trimming of TCR beta chains was found in a later genetic analysis and replicated in an independent cohort. In vitro tests confirmed that three of the cytomegalovirus-associated TCR beta chains recognize cytomegalovirus antigens. In both the original and validation cohorts, the classifier was reported to diagnose cytomegalovirus status with high specificity and sensitivity. Specific HLA alleles were associated with 15,000 to 20,000 TCR beta sequences at a false discovery rate of 0.05 in a later analysis. CMV serostatus was the only immune exposure information available for the cohort. Assigning TCR associations to individual alleles was difficult when HLA alleles, especially DR and DQ, strongly co-occurred. The cohort was sequenced for TCR beta chains only, and without alpha or paired-chain data the features that could be detected were limited. A further reported finding was that TCR beta sequences accurately predicted the HLA-A and HLA-B alleles for most subjects in the first cohort. In an earlier analysis of approximately 590 of the donors, most TCR beta V segments were observed in productive rearrangements about 87% or about 30% of the time, broadly matching IMGT annotations. A cluster of highly shared sequence variants was judged likely to be a technical artifact of the sequencing pipeline. A later analysis found that HLA-associated TCR beta chains were more clonally expanded and had lower generation probabilities than equally common non-associated chains. Linkage disequilibrium might explain the correlated functional status among segregating V segments, but an unknown experimental factor could not be excluded. It was suggested by the authors that the approach could potentially be generalized to other disease states and immunological phenotypes. In a later analysis, TCR association rates were found to vary across HLA loci, with the most associated TCRs seen for DRB1 alleles and the fewest for HLA-C alleles. Sequencing depth was assumed to be roughly uniform across donors in the presence/absence analyses, though that assumption may not hold.

Library construction relied on the immunoSEQ multiplex PCR assay. For the multiplex PCR, a mixture combining 60 forward primers for TCR Vbeta segments and 13 reverse primers for TCR Jbeta segments was used. The CDR3 region of rearranged TCR beta genes was amplified from genomic DNA with a multiplex PCR assay. The Illumina HiSeq System was used to sequence the amplified TCR beta libraries as 87-base-pair reads. As for how the authors treated the data: A later analysis counted some 74 million unique TCR beta chains across the 670 or so repertoires, and approximately 11 million of these chains were shared by at least two donors. Raw reads were error-corrected and collapsed into unique sequences with a nearest-neighbor algorithm that merged closely related sequences to remove PCR and sequencing errors. Alignment of CDR3 sequences to IMGT reference sequences was used to assign V, D and J gene segments. For a sequence to be retained, a match of at least six nucleotides to both a V gene segment and a J gene segment was required. A rearrangement counted as productive if the CDR3 had no stop codons and remained in frame with V and J, and every other rearrangement counted as non-productive. CDR3 was defined according to IMGT convention as the region running from the second conserved V-encoded cysteine to the conserved J-encoded phenylalanine. The earlier analysis of 500 to 650 of the donors excluded any sequence lacking an unambiguous match to a single V gene segment. An earlier analysis of fewer than 750 of the donors called V segments functional above 56.7% productive rearrangements and segregating when the between-donor standard deviation exceeded 5%. To diagnose cytomegalovirus status from the catalog of TCR beta chain sequences, a statistical classification framework was built. A later analysis assigned V and J genes by comparing TCR nucleotide sequences with IMGT/GENE-DB human TR gene sequences. The TCRdist pipeline was used in a later analysis to assign CDR3 sequences and most-parsimonious VDJ recombination scenarios. A later analysis defined each TCR beta chain by its CDR3 amino acid sequence plus V-gene family, and excluded reads lacking a unique V-gene family. A later analysis removed several hundred highly shared, low-generation-probability nucleotide sequences to deal with suspected cross-contamination and a sequencing artifact. For each public chain, a later analysis derived a clonal expansion index from normalized ranks of inferred template counts within each repertoire. Generation probabilities in a later analysis came from a VDJ recombination model fitted to out-of-frame rearrangements, and those results were checked against IGoR. In a later analysis, hypergeometric tests were used to score TCR-TCR, TCR-HLA and TCR-CMV co-occurrence, with a repertoire-size bias correction applied to TCR pairs. False discovery rates were estimated in a later analysis by permuting HLA or CMV assignments 20 times. In a later analysis, co-occurring TCRs were grouped with DBSCAN, and TCRdist sequence similarity was added when clustering was performed within HLA-allele-positive subsets. Repertoires with fewer than 30,000 or more than 120,000 public chains were left out of co-occurrence clustering, as were several repertoires with anomalous nucleotide sharing. TCRdb re-hosts the immuneACCESS table, in-frame sequences only. Its copies lack some clones; in the studies checked, an unresolved V gene accounts for under half of them, and the cause for the rest is not known. The V and J calls and the clone size are those of that table, but D and trimming were determined from the DNA. The table held for this sample gives around 140,000 clones. The ten largest clones represent under 2.5% of the sample.

In total, fewer than 750 healthy bone marrow donors made up the cohort. Cohort members were all nominally healthy when sampled, although unrecorded immune exposures were likely present. The donor tested CMV seronegative and was one of the 352 seronegative cohort members. A peripheral blood sample was provided by each donor, and peripheral blood mononuclear cells were used for TCR beta sequencing. Genomic DNA was extracted from the blood cell samples with the Qiagen DNeasy Blood Extraction Kit. Inclusive of the bounding cysteine and phenylalanine, the CDR3 is 14 residues long. The only DNA kept is the CDR3, 42 bases in frame from the first base. Per the germline V gene (reference sequence), LNHDA is the CDR1 and SQIVND is the CDR2. V drops 5 bases and J drops 4 bases, leaving 14 bases in between.

This TCR was sampled from a woman aged 18 to 35 in good health and CMV-seronegative. The rearrangement combines TRBV19 with TRBJ2-5; TRBD2 is a weak D gene call, 6 bases matching. Sequenced sample: PBMCs. The DNA sequence follows: TGTGCCAGTAGTTTCACCGGGAGCCTAGAGACCCAGTACTTC. Translated, it reads CASSFTGSLETQYF.